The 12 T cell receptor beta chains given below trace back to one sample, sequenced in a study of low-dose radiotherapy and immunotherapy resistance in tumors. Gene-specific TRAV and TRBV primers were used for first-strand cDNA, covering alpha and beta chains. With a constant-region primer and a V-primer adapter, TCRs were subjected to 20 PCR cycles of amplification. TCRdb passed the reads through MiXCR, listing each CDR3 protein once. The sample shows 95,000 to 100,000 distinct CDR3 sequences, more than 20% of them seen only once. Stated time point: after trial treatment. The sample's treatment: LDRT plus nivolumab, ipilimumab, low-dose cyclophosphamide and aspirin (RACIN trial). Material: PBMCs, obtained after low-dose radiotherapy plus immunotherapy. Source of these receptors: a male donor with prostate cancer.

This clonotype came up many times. The CDR3, as DNA: TGTGCCAGCAGCCCCAAGCCGGGACAGGGGGCTTACGCCTATAATTCACCCCTCCACTTT. Its protein product is CASSPKPGQGAYAYNSPLHF. The genes are TRBV25-1 and TRBJ1-6, with TRBD1 matching over 12 bases. CDR1 and CDR2 from the germline V gene are MGHDK and SYGVNS. With V trimmed by 6 bases and J by 2 bases, 14 bases remained unmatched. The CDR3 consists of 20 residues.

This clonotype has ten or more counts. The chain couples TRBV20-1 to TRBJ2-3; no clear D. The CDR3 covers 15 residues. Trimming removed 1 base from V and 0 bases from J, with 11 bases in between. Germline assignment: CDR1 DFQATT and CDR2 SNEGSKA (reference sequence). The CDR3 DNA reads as TGCAGTGCTAGAGGGCCAGGCCCTAGCACAGATACGCAGTATTTT. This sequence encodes CSARGPGPSTDTQYF.

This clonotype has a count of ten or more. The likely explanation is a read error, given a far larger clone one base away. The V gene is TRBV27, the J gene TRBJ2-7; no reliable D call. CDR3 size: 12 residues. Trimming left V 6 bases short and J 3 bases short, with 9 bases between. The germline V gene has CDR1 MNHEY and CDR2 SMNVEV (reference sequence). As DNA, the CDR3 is TGTGCCAGCAGCCTGGCGCACTACGAGCAGTACTTC. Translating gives CASSLAHYEQYF.

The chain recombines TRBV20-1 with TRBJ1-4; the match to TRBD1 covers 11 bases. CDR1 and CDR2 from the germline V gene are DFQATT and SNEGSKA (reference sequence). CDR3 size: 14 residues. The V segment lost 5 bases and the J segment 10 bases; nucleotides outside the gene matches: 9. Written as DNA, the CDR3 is TGCAGTGCTCAAGCGGGACAGGGGGGTGGAAAACTGTTTTTT. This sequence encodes CSAQAGQGGGKLFF.

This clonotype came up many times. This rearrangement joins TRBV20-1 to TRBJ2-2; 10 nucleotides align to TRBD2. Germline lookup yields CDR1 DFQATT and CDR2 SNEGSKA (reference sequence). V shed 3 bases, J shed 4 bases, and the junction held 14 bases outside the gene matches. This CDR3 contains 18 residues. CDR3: CSASGPRAGGGSTGELFF. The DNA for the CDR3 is TGCAGTGCTAGTGGGCCTCGAGCGGGGGGGGGTAGCACCGGGGAGCTGTTTTTT.

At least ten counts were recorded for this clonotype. CDR3 region: CATLPGLAGGGNYEQYF. DNA of the CDR3: TGTGCCACCCTACCGGGACTAGCGGGGGGCGGCAATTACGAGCAGTACTTC. The chain recombines TRBV10-3 with TRBJ2-7; the match to TRBD2 covers 15 bases. This CDR3 is 17 amino acids long. The J segment lost 4 bases and the V segment lost 10 bases, leaving 14 bases of the junction unmatched. Germline V gene data show CDR1 as ENHRY and CDR2 as SYGVKD.

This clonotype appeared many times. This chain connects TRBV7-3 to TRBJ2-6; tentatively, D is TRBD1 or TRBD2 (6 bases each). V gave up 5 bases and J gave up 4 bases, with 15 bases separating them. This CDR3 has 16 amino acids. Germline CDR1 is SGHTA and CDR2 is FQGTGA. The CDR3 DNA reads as TGTGCCAGCAGCCCCGGGGGCCTCTTCGGGGCCAACGTCCTGACTTTC. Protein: CASSPGGLFGANVLTF. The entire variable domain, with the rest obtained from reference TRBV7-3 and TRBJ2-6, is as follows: GAGVSQTPSNKVTEKGKYVELRCDPISGHTALYWYRQSLGQGPEFLIYFQGTGAADDSGLPNDRFFAVRPEGSVSTLKIQRTERGDSAVYLCASSPGGLFGANVLTFGAGSRLTVL.

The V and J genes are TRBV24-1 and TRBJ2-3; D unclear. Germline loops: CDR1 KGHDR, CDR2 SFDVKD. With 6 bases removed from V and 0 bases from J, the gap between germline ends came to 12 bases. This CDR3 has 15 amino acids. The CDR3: CATSYRISSTDTQYF. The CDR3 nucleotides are TGTGCCACCAGTTACAGAATCTCTAGCACAGATACGCAGTATTTT.

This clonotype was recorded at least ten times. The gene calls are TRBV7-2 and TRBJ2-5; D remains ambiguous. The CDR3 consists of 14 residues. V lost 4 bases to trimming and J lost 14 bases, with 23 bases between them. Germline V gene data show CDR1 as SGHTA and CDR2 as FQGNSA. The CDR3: CASSYAQPGRAPYF. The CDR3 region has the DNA TGTGCCAGCAGCTACGCCCAACCTGGACGGGCCCCCTACTTC. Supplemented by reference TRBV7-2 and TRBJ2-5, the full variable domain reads GAGVSQSPSNKVTEKGKDVELRCDPISGHTALYWYRQSLGQGLEFLIYFQGNSAPDKSGLPSDRFSAERTGGSVSTLTIQRTQQEDSAVYLCASSYAQPGRAPYFGPGTRLLVL.

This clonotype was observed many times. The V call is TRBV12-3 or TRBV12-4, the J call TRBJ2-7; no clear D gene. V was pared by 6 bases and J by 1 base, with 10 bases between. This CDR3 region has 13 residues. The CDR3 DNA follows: TGTGCCAGCAGGCCCAAGGTATCCTACGAGCAGTACTTC. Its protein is CASRPKVSYEQYF.

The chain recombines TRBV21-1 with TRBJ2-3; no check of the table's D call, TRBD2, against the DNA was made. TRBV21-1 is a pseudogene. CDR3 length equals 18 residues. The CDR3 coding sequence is TGTGCCAGCAGCAAGGGGAGTGAGCGGGGGAGAGCGACAGATACGCAGTATTTT. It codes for CASSKGSERGRATDTQYF.

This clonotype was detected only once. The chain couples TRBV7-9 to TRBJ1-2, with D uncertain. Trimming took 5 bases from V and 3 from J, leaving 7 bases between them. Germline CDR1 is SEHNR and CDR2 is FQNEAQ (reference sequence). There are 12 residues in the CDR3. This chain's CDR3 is CASSPLDYGYTF. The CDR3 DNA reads TGTGCCAGCAGCCCACTGGACTATGGCTACACCTTC.